The rows below give T cell receptor beta chains drawn from one sample of a study of T cell changes during pregnancy in multiple sclerosis. Method: immunoSEQ multiplex PCR; TCRdb's copy keeps in-frame clones and lacks some. The sample consists of about 40,000 clones, around 90% of them appearing once. The sequenced sample was PBMCs (not recorded whether the cells were cultured). These receptors were obtained from a female donor with multiple sclerosis, enrolled in a pregnancy study. CDR3s include the opening cysteine and the closing phenylalanine or tryptophan. A D gene is named only where the DNA matches it firmly. Clone size is stated in some rows and not others, as once, few, many or a class when expanded.

>once|.|TRBV30|TRBJ1-1
TGTGCCTGGAGCCCCGGGGCAGGGCGGACTGAAGCTTTCTTT
CAWSPGAGRTEAFF
>.|TRBD1|TRBV10-3|TRBJ1-5
TGTGCCACGAGTTATACCGGGACAGGGGGGAATCAGCCCCAGCATTTT
CATSYTGTGGNQPQHF
>.|TRBD2|TRBV10-1|TRBJ2-1
TGCGCCAGCAGACCAGCGGGAGCTTCCTACAATGAGCAGTTCTTC
CASRPAGASYNEQFF
>.|.|TRBV19|TRBJ1-5
TGTGCCAGTTACTTCGGGGAGGGTCAGCCCCAGCATTTT
CASYFGEGQPQHF
>.|.|TRBV28|TRBJ1-1
TGTGCCAGCAGTCTCGGACGGATCACTGAAGCTTTCTTT
CASSLGRITEAFF
>.|TRBD2|TRBV2|TRBJ2-1
TGTGCCAGCAGTGTCGCGGGGGTTCCCTACAATGAGCAGTTCTTC
CASSVAGVPYNEQFF
>.|.|TRBV7-9|TRBJ2-3
TGTGCCAGCAGCTTAGCGAGGACGCCCGATACGCAGTATTTT
CASSLARTPDTQYF
>.|TRBD2|TRBV7-2|TRBJ2-7
TGTGCCAGCAGCTTACGCCTAGCGGGCTTCTCCTACGAGCAGTACTTC
CASSLRLAGFSYEQYF
>.|TRBD2|TRBV27|TRBJ2-3
TGTGCCAGCAGTTGGCGGGAGGGGGATACGCAGTATTTT
CASSWREGDTQYF
>.|TRBD2|TRBV9|TRBJ2-1
TGTGCCAGCAGCGTGACTAGCGGTGGGGGTGAGCAGTTCTTC
CASSVTSGGGEQFF
>.|.|TRBV27|TRBJ2-4
TGTGCCAGCAGTGTCAGGGTGGGCAACATTCAGTACTTC
CASSVRVGNIQYF
>medium-sized|TRBD2|TRBV6-1|TRBJ2-7
TGTGCCAGCAGTGAAGACACTAGCGGCTCCTACGAGCAGTACTTC
CASSEDTSGSYEQYF
>.|.|TRBV29-1|TRBJ2-1
TGCAGCGTTGAGCTTTGGGGCTCCTACAATGAGCAGTTCTTC
CSVELWGSYNEQFF
>once|.|TRBV7-8|TRBJ2-4
TGTGCCAGCAGCCAAGAAAGACAGGCGGTAGCCAAAAACATTCAGTACTTC
CASSQERQAVAKNIQYF
>.|.|TRBV13|TRBJ2-7
TGTGCCAGCAGCTTTGGTGGGGCTTACGAGCAGTACTTC
CASSFGGAYEQYF
>once|.|TRBV6-4|TRBJ1-3
TGTGCCAGCAGGACCTATGACAAACTATTTGGAAACACCATATATTTT
CASRTYDKLFGNTIYF
>.|.|TRBV27|TRBJ2-7
TGTGCCAGCAGTTCTAACTCCTACGAGCAGTACTTC
CASSSNSYEQYF
>.|TRBD1|TRBV19|TRBJ2-7
TGTGCCAGTAGACCCGGGGACAGAGCCTACGAGCAGTACTTC
CASRPGDRAYEQYF
>.|TRBD1|TRBV27|TRBJ1-1
TGTGCCAGCAGTTTAGGGCAGGGGGGAGGAAGAAGTGAAGCTTTCTTT
CASSLGQGGGRSEAFF
>.|.|TRBV6-5|TRBJ2-7
TGTGCCAGCAGCCCTAAACAGGGTTTTTACTACGAGCAGTACTTC
CASSPKQGFYYEQYF
>once|.|TRBV7-5|TRBJ2-7
TGTGCCAGAAGTTCTGACGCAAGTAGCTCCTACGAGCAGTACTTC
CARSSDASSSYEQYF
>once|.|TRBV5-1|TRBJ1-4
TGCGCCAGCAGCCCGGGACAAGGGCCTGAAAAACTGTTTTTT
CASSPGQGPEKLFF
>.|.|TRBV5-6|TRBJ1-2
TGTGCCAGCAGCGACAGCACTAACTATGGCTACACCTTC
CASSDSTNYGYTF
>.|.|TRBV30|TRBJ2-7
TGTGCCTGGATGAACCAGGGAGTTTACGAGCAGTACTTC
CAWMNQGVYEQYF
>once|.|TRBV5-6|TRBJ1-2
TGTGCCAGCAGCTTGAATGATCGGGCAGCAAATACCTATGGCTACACCTTC
CASSLNDRAANTYGYTF
>.|TRBD1|TRBV5-1|TRBJ1-5
TGCGCCAGCAGCTTGGGGGACAGTAGCAATCAGCCCCAGCATTTT
CASSLGDSSNQPQHF
>.|.|TRBV7-9|TRBJ1-3
TGTGCCCATTTAAACAGGGACACCATATATTTT
CAHLNRDTIYF
>.|TRBD1|TRBV28|TRBJ1-5
TGTGCCAGCAGGTCACGGGACAGGGGGCTTCAGCCCCAGCATTTT
CASRSRDRGLQPQHF
>.|TRBD1|TRBV5-5|TRBJ2-7
TGTGCCAGCAGCTTCAGGACAGGCATAGGATCCGAGCAGTACTTC
CASSFRTGIGSEQYF
>.|.|TRBV30|TRBJ2-1
TGTGCCTGGTCCCCTAGCGATTTCTACAATGAGCAGTTCTTC
CAWSPSDFYNEQFF
>.|TRBD1|TRBV28|TRBJ1-3
TGTGCCAGCAGTCAACAGGGGGCGCGTGGAAACACCATATATTTT
CASSQQGARGNTIYF
>.|TRBD2|TRBV5-1|TRBJ2-7
TGCGCCAGCAGCTTGGCGGGAGGGGGGTACGAGCAGTACTTC
CASSLAGGGYEQYF
>.|.|TRBV18|TRBJ2-3
TGTGCCAGCTCGCCGCAGACTAGTGGTACGCAGTATTTT
CASSPQTSGTQYF
>.|.|TRBV5-1|TRBJ1-1
TGCGCCAGCAGCGGGACTGCTGGCGGCACTGAAGCTTTCTTT
CASSGTAGGTEAFF
>once|TRBD1|TRBV5-4|TRBJ1-1
TGTGCCAGCTCTGACAGGGTGACTGAAGCTTTCTTT
CASSDRVTEAFF
>.|TRBD2|TRBV28|TRBJ2-7
TGTGCCAGCAGAGTGAGCGGGAGCAGATCCTACGAGCAGTACTTC
CASRVSGSRSYEQYF
>.|TRBD2|TRBV4-1|TRBJ2-1
TGCGCCAGCAGCCAAGGGATTGCTAGCGGAAACAATGAGCAGTTCTTC
CASSQGIASGNNEQFF
>.|TRBD2|TRBV5-4|TRBJ2-1
TGTGCCAGCAGCTTGGGGACTAGCGTTGAATACTACAATGAGCAGTTCTTC
CASSLGTSVEYYNEQFF
>.|TRBD1|TRBV28|TRBJ1-4
TGTGCCAGCAGCTCTACGCAGGGGGTGATCGAAAAACTGTTTTTT
CASSSTQGVIEKLFF
>.|TRBD2|TRBV7-3|TRBJ2-5
TGTGCCAGCAGTCCCCGACTAGCGTCCCAAGAGACCCAGTACTTC
CASSPRLASQETQYF
>.|TRBD1|TRBV2|TRBJ2-7
TGTGCCAGCAGCATCACAGGGGACTACGAGCAGTACTTC
CASSITGDYEQYF
>.|.|TRBV30|TRBJ1-2
TGTGCCTGGGGACAGTCTTATGGCTACACCTTC
CAWGQSYGYTF
>.|.|TRBV7-3|TRBJ1-1
TGTGCCAGCAGCACCCAGGGGAACACTGAAGCTTTCTTT
CASSTQGNTEAFF
>.|TRBD1|TRBV18|TRBJ1-4
TGTGCCAGCTCACCTGGACAGGGACTTAATGAAAAACTGTTTTTT
CASSPGQGLNEKLFF
>.|.|TRBV9|TRBJ2-7
TGTGCCAGCAGCGTAGGGCCTAGCGCCTACGAGCAGTACTTC
CASSVGPSAYEQYF
>.|.|TRBV19|TRBJ1-2
TGTGCCAGTAGTTTTGTCGGCCTGAACTATGGCTACACCTTC
CASSFVGLNYGYTF
>.|.|TRBV7-9|TRBJ2-5
TGTGCCAGCAGCTTAATCGAGGGAAGCCAAGAGACCCAGTACTTC
CASSLIEGSQETQYF
>.|.|TRBV5-1|TRBJ2-5
TGCGCCAGCAGCCCAGGGGCAGGGAAGGAGACCCAGTACTTC
CASSPGAGKETQYF
>.|.|TRBV29-1|TRBJ2-2
TGCAGCGTTGAAAAACTTGGGTCTTCCGGGGAGCTGTTTTTT
CSVEKLGSSGELFF
>.|TRBD1|TRBV27|TRBJ2-7
TGTGCCAGCAGTTTACTAGGGCAGGGGGTAGTGGAGCAGTACTTC
CASSLLGQGVVEQYF
>.|.|TRBV6-1|TRBJ2-7
TGTGCCAGCAGTCCGTATGGGGAGGCCTACGAGCAGTACTTC
CASSPYGEAYEQYF